Listed here is a single TCR beta chain. Its matching antigen is unknown. CDR1 is SQVTM and CDR2 is ANQGSEA in the germline V gene. The CDR3 length is 13 residues. The data belong to a study of CXCR3-negative and CXCR3-positive naive CD8 T cells. Study observations and caveats: Surface CD5 matched across naive subsets, and TRB CDR3 properties served to infer TCR strength. More hydrophobic TRB CDR3s were found in CXCR3-positive naive cells than in CXCR3-negative naive cells.

The TRB libraries of cDNA were built by UMI-labeled 5' RACE. Using the 5' RACE reads, TCRdb records one entry per CDR3 protein without DNA. Found here are tens of thousands of distinct CDR3 sequences; the top ten clones hold 0.6% to 0.7%. The clonotype originates from a human donor in good health. Some clones in this sample may be carry-over from other donors' samples. This chain uses TRBV29-1 with TRBJ2-7; without DNA, the TCRdb call of TRBD2 cannot be checked. Sequencing was carried out using naive CXCR3+ CD8+ T cells from blood. Subset indicated: CD45RO-CCR7+CD27+CD95- naive CD8+ T cells expressing CXCR3 (TNR3+). This CDR3 reads CSVDISGGYEQYF.